This T cell receptor beta chain was found in a study of blood T cell repertoires in COVID-19. On the study more broadly: Acute-phase and convalescent COVID-19 samples originated in the United States, Italy and Spain.

Generated by immunoSEQ multiplex PCR, the TCRdb table keeps only in-frame clones and is missing some. Of 65,000 to 85,000 clones in the sample, roughly 78% were seen once. V trimming: 2 bases; J trimming: 1 base; junction bases outside the gene matches: 1. Germline V gene lookup returns CDR1 SEHNR and CDR2 FQNEAQ (reference sequence). This CDR3 spans 15 amino acids. The rearrangement uses TRBV7-9 and TRBJ2-2; 7 positions match TRBD1. The sequenced sample was peripheral blood. The TCR sequence derives from a woman older than 75 with active or convalescent COVID-19. The CDR3 sequence is CASSLRTGNTGELFF. The CDR3 DNA follows: TGTGCCAGCAGCTTAAGGACAGGGAACACCGGGGAGCTGTTTTTT.